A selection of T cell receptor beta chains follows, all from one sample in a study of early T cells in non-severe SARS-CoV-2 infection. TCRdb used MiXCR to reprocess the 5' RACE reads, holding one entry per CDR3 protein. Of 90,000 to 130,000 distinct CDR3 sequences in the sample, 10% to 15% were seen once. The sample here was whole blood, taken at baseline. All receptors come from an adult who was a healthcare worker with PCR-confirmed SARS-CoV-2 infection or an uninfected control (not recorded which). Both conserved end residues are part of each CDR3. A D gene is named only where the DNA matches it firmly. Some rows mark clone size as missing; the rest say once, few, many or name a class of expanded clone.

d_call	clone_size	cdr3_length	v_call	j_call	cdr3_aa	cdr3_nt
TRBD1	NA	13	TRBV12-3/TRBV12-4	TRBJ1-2	CASSFSRGLGYTF	TGTGCCAGCAGTTTTTCAAGGGGGCTGGGCTACACCTTC
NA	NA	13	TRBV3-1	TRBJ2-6	CASSRSGANVLTF	TGTGCCAGCAGCCGCTCTGGGGCCAACGTCCTGACTTTC
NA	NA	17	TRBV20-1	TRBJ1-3	CSARDARRGARGNTIYF	TGCAGTGCTAGAGATGCTCGGAGGGGGGCTCGCGGAAACACCATATATTTT
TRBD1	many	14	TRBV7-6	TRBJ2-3	CASSLGTGGTTQYF	TGTGCCAGCAGCTTGGGGACAGGTGGGACCACGCAGTATTTT
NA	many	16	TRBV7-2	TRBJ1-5	CASSLATGRSNQPQHF	TGTGCCAGCAGCCTGGCAACAGGGCGATCCAATCAGCCCCAGCATTTT
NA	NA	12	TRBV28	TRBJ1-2	CASSPRRYGYTF	TGTGCCAGCAGTCCCCGAAGGTATGGCTACACCTTC
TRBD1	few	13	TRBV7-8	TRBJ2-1	CASRQTGEGVQFF	TGTGCCAGCAGACAAACAGGGGAAGGGGTGCAGTTCTTC
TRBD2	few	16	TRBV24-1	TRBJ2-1	CATSDPGLSGPHEQFF	TGTGCCACCAGTGATCCGGGACTATCTGGGCCACATGAGCAGTTCTTC
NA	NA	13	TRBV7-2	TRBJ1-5	CASSLAMDQPQHF	TGTGCCAGCAGCTTAGCGATGGATCAGCCCCAGCATTTT
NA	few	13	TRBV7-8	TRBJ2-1	CASSSGRYNEQFF	TGTGCCAGCAGCTCAGGTCGCTACAATGAGCAGTTCTTC